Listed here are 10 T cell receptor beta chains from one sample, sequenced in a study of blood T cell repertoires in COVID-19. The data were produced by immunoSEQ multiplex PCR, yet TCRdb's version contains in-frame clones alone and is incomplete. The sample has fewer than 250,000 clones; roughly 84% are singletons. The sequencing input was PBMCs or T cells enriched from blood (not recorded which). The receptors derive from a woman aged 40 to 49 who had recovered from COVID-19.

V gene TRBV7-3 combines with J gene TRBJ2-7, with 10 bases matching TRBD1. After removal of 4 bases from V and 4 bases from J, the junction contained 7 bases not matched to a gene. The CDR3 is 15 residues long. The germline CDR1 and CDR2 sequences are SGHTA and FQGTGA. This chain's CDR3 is CASSYRQGARYEQYF. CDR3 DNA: TGTGCCAGCAGCTACCGACAGGGGGCGAGGTACGAGCAGTACTTC. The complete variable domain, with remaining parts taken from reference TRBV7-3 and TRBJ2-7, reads GAGVSQTPSNKVTEKGKYVELRCDPISGHTALYWYRQSLGQGPEFLIYFQGTGAADDSGLPNDRFFAVRPEGSVSTLKIQRTERGDSAVYLCASSYRQGARYEQYFGPGTRLTVT.

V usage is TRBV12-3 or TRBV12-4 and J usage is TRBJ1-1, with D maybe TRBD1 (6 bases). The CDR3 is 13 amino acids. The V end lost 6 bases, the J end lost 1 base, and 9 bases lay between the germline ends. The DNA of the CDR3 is TGTGCCAGCAGAAACAGGGAGAACACTGAAGCTTTCTTT. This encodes CASRNRENTEAFF.

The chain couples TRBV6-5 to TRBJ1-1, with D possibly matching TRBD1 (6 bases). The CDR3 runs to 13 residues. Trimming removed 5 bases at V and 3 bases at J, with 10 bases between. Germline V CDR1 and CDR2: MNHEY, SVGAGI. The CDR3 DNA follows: TGTGCCAGCAGTACGGACAGATACACTGAAGCTTTCTTT. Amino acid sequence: CASSTDRYTEAFF.

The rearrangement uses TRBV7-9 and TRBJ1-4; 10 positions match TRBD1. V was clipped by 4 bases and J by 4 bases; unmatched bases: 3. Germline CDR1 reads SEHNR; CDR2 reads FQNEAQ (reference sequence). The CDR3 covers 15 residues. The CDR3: CASSSGQGINEKLFF. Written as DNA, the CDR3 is TGTGCCAGCAGCTCGGGACAGGGGATTAATGAAAAACTGTTTTTT.

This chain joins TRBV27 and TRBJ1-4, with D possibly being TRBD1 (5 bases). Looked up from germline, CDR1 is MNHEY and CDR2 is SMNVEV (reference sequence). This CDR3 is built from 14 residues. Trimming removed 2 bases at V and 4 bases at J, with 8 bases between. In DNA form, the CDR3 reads TGTGCCAGCAGTTTAGACAGTTATAATGAAAAACTGTTTTTT. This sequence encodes CASSLDSYNEKLFF. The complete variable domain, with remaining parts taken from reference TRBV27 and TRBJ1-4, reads EAQVTQNPRYLITVTGKKLTVTCSQNMNHEYMSWYRQDPGLGLRQIYYSMNVEVTDKGDVPEGYKVSRKEKRNFPLILESPSPNQTSLYFCASSLDSYNEKLFFGSGTQLSVL.

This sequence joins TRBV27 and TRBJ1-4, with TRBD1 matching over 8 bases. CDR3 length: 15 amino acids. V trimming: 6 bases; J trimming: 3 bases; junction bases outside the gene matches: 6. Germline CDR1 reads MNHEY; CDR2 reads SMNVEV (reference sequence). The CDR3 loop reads CASRKQGGPNEKLFF. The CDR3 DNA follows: TGTGCCAGCAGAAAACAGGGGGGGCCTAATGAAAAACTGTTTTTT.

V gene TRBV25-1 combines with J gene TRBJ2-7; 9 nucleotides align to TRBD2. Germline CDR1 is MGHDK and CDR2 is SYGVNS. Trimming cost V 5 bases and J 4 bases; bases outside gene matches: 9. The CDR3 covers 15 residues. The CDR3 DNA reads TGTGCCAGCAGTAACGGGCGGGAGGGCCGGTACGAGCAGTACTTC. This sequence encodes CASSNGREGRYEQYF.

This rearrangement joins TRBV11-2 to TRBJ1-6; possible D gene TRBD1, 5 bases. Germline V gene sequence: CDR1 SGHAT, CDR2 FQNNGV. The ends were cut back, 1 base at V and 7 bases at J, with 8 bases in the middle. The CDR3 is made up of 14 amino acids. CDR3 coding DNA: TGTGCCAGCAGCTTAGGCGCAGGGAATTCACCCCTCCACTTT. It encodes CASSLGAGNSPLHF.

The CDR3 sequence is CASSPGQGAPGYGYTF. CDR3 nucleotides: TGTGCCAGCTCACCGGGACAGGGGGCGCCCGGCTATGGCTACACCTTC. The J gene is TRBJ1-2, the V gene TRBV18; 12 bases map to TRBD1. The ends lost 3 bases at V and 4 bases at J; junction bases unmatched: 6. The germline gives CDR1 KGHSH, CDR2 LQKENI. The CDR3 length is 16 residues.

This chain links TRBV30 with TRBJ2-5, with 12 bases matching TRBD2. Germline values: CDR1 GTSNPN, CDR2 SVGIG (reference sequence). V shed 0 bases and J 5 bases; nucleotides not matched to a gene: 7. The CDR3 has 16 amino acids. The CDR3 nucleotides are TGTGCCTGGAGTGTAACTAGCGGGAGGTCCTGGGAGACCCAGTACTTC. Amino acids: CAWSVTSGRSWETQYF.